The clone carrying this T cell receptor (beta chain) appeared a few times. Its antigen is currently unknown. V dropped 4 bases and J dropped 8 bases, with 12 bases sitting between them. Germline assignment: CDR1 SGHRS and CDR2 YFSETQ. CDR3 length: 12 residues. PCR was performed using 60 Vbeta and 13 Jbeta primers. Produced via immunoSEQ multiplex PCR; TCRdb's table is partial and in-frame only. The sample yields some 150,000 clones, about 9.2% seen once. The data belong to a study of cytomegalovirus exposure and HLA in healthy donors. Study results and caveats: Common viral pathogens seemed to be connected with several of the most significant clusters, according to a later analysis. It was likely that a cluster of highly shared sequence variants was a sequencing artifact. Donors were assumed by presence/absence analyses to have roughly uniform sequencing depth.

The J gene is TRBJ1-2, the V gene TRBV5-1, with a possible D match to TRBD1 (6 bases). The sequenced sample consisted of PBMCs. The receptor was isolated from a woman aged 40 to 50 in good health and CMV-seropositive. CDR3 residues: CASSTNREGYTF. CDR3 nucleotides: TGCGCCAGCAGCACAAACAGGGAGGGCTACACCTTC. Full variable domain (outside the CDR3, taken from reference TRBV5-1 and TRBJ1-2): KAGVTQTPRYLIKTRGQQVTLSCSPISGHRSVSWYQQTPGQGLQFLFEYFSETQRNKGNFPGRFSGRQFSNSRSEMNVSTLELGDSALYLCASSTNREGYTFGSGTRLTVV.